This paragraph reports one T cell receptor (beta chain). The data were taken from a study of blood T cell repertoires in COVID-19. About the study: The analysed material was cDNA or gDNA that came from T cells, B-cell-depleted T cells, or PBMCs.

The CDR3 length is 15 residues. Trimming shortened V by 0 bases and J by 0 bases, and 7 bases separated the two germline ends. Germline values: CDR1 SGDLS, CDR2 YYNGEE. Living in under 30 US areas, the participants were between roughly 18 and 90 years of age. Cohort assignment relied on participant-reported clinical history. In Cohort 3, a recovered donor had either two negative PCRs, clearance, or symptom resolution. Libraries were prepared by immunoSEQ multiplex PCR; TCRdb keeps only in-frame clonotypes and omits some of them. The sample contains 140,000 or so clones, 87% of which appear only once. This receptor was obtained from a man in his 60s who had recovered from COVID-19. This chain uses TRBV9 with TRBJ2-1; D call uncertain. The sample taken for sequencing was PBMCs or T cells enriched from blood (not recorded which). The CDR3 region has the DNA TGTGCCAGCAGCGTAGAAGCGTACTCCTACAATGAGCAGTTCTTC. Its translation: CASSVEAYSYNEQFF.